Below are 32 T cell receptor beta chains sequenced from a single sample in a study of cytomegalovirus exposure and HLA in healthy donors. Data came from immunoSEQ multiplex PCR; TCRdb stores just in-frame clones and leaves some out. The sample comprises 150,000 to 200,000 clones, nearly 90% of which are singletons, and 3.5% to 4.5% rests with the top ten. The sample comprised PBMCs. The receptors stem from a young man in good health and CMV-seropositive.

The chain employs TRBV2 and TRBJ2-3; D gene unclear. CDR1 SNHLY and CDR2 FYNNEI come from the germline V gene. V was shortened by 8 bases and J by 3 bases, with 6 bases between the two germline ends. The CDR3 has 11 residues. This CDR3 reads CASSRTDTQYF. The CDR3 DNA reads TGTGCCAGCTCCCGTACAGATACGCAGTATTTT.

The chain combines TRBV27 with TRBJ2-7; possible D gene TRBD1, 6 bases. CDR3 length equals 15 residues. Between the trimmed V and J ends, which lost 0 bases and 2 bases, there was a span of 11 bases. Germline CDR1 MNHEY, CDR2 SMNVEV (reference sequence). CDR3 DNA sequence: TGTGCCAGCAGTTTATCTTGGACAGCCGCCTACGAGCAGTACTTC. It yields the protein CASSLSWTAAYEQYF.

CDR3 sequence: CASSYSTDSYTF. In DNA form, the CDR3 reads TGTGCCAGCAGTTACTCGACAGATAGCTACACCTTC. The J gene is TRBJ1-2, the V gene TRBV6-5, with D perhaps TRBD1 (5 bases). Germline CDR1 MNHEY, CDR2 SVGAGI. Trimming took 0 bases from V and 9 from J, leaving 8 bases between them. The CDR3 length is 12 residues.

The genes are TRBV6-5 and TRBJ2-1; 8 nucleotides align to TRBD1. Germline CDR1 and CDR2: MNHEY and SVGAGI. The CDR3 loop spans 13 amino acids. Trimming cost V 10 bases and J 7 bases; bases outside gene matches: 9. This CDR3 is CATTSGGLNEQFF. CDR3 nucleotides: TGTGCCACCACCTCAGGGGGCTTGAATGAGCAGTTCTTC.

This chain links TRBV18 with TRBJ1-2, with 7 bases that match TRBD1. CDR1 and CDR2 from the germline V gene are KGHSH and LQKENI. This CDR3 is 15 amino acids long. V trimming: 3 bases; J trimming: 4 bases; junction bases outside the gene matches: 8. In nucleotides, the CDR3 is TGTGCCAGCTCACCGGAATTTGGGACAGCCTATGGCTACACCTTC. Translated, it gives CASSPEFGTAYGYTF.

The rearrangement uses TRBV9 and TRBJ2-3; maybe TRBD2 (5 bases). The CDR3 totals 15 residues. Trimming removed 2 bases at V and 0 bases at J, with 10 bases between. Germline loops: CDR1 SGDLS, CDR2 YYNGEE. The CDR3 loop is CASSVSATSTDTQYF. CDR3 DNA sequence: TGTGCCAGCAGCGTTAGCGCTACTAGCACAGATACGCAGTATTTT.

This clone was recorded once. This chain links TRBV7-9 with TRBJ2-7; 8 bases agree with TRBD1. Germline-derived CDR1 and CDR2 are SEHNR and FQNEAQ (reference sequence). Trimming took 2 bases from V and 7 from J; bases not matched to a gene: 4. The CDR3 runs to 13 residues. The CDR3 region has the DNA TGTGCCAGCAGCTTACCAGGGGGCAGGGAGCAGTACTTC. This encodes CASSLPGGREQYF. The whole variable domain, filled in from reference TRBV7-9 and TRBJ2-7, reads DTGVSQNPRHKITKRGQNVTFRCDPISEHNRLYWYRQTLGQGPEFLTYFQNEAQLEKSRLLSDRFSAERPKGSFSTLEIQRTEQGDSAMYLCASSLPGGREQYFGPGTRLTVT.

The chain recombines TRBV28 with TRBJ2-7, with TRBD2 matching 9 bases. CDR1 and CDR2 from the germline V gene are MDHEN and SYDVKM. CDR3 size: 15 residues. The V segment lost 8 bases and the J segment 7 bases; nucleotides outside the gene matches: 15. The CDR3 DNA follows: TGTGCCAGCGGAGAAGCGGGAGGCCCCCTTGAGGAGCAGTACTTC. It encodes CASGEAGGPLEEQYF.

The chain employs TRBV27 and TRBJ2-7; TRBD2 aligns across 9 bases. The CDR3 length is 16 residues. V lost 5 bases, J lost 4 bases, and 12 bases stayed unmatched. Germline values: CDR1 MNHEY, CDR2 SMNVEV (reference sequence). This chain's CDR3 is CASSPIPGLALYEQYF. The CDR3 bases are TGTGCCAGCAGTCCGATACCGGGACTAGCTTTATACGAGCAGTACTTC.

Only one count was recorded for this clone. The chain combines TRBV4-2 with TRBJ2-1, with 13 bases that match TRBD2. Germline V CDR1 and CDR2: LGHNA, YNFKEQ. The junction had 3 bases not matched to a gene; V was cut back by 4 bases and J by 3 bases. The CDR3 has 16 residues. The CDR3 loop reads CASSLLAGGDYNEQFF. The CDR3 nucleotides read TGTGCCAGCAGCCTACTAGCGGGAGGGGACTACAATGAGCAGTTCTTC.

This chain connects TRBV27 to TRBJ2-7; TRBD2 matches at 8 bases. Germline CDR1 reads MNHEY; CDR2 reads SMNVEV (reference sequence). J lost 1 base, V lost 2 bases, and 4 bases had no gene match. The CDR3 has 15 amino acids. CDR3 sequence reads: CASSLKGLGSYEQYF. The CDR3 region has the DNA TGTGCCAGCAGTTTAAAGGGACTAGGATCCTACGAGCAGTACTTC.

The chain couples TRBV28 to TRBJ1-2; D is unclear. In germline, CDR1 is MDHEN, CDR2 SYDVKM. The V end lost 2 bases, the J end lost 5 bases, and 6 bases lay between the germline ends. The CDR3 extends over 12 amino acids. Here the CDR3 reads CASSLRRYGYTF. In nucleotides, the CDR3 is TGTGCCAGCAGTTTACGCAGATATGGCTACACCTTC.

This clone was recorded only once. CDR3 loop: CASSYSRGAKQPQHF. The CDR3 nucleotides read TGTGCCAGCAGTTACTCGCGGGGGGCCAAACAGCCCCAGCATTTT. The chain couples TRBV6-5 to TRBJ1-5; TRBD1 might be the D (6 bases). The V end was cut by 0 bases, the J end by 7 bases, with 13 bases between. The length of the CDR3 is 15 residues. Germline loops: CDR1 MNHEY, CDR2 SVGAGI.

The chain has TRBV4-1 and TRBJ2-5; 7 positions match TRBD1. V lost 4 bases to trimming and J lost 2 bases; unmatched junction nucleotides: 7. CDR1 is MGHRA and CDR2 is YSYEKL in the germline V gene. This CDR3 comprises 15 residues. This chain's CDR3 is CASSRRQGLQETQYF. The CDR3 DNA reads as TGCGCCAGCAGCCGGCGACAGGGCCTTCAAGAGACCCAGTACTTC.

This clone has only one observation. The rearrangement joins TRBV9 to TRBJ2-5; 11 nucleotides agree with TRBD2. Germline values: CDR1 SGDLS, CDR2 YYNGEE. The CDR3 has 18 residues. Trimming cost V 0 bases and J 1 base; bases outside gene matches: 8. CDR3 protein: CASSVGPGTSGFQETQYF. CDR3 nucleotide sequence: TGTGCCAGCAGCGTAGGCCCTGGGACTAGCGGATTCCAAGAGACCCAGTACTTC.

V and J are TRBV27 and TRBJ2-2, with no clear D. V lost 1 base to trimming and J lost 3 bases, with 6 bases between them. The CDR3 loop spans 14 amino acids. The germline V gene encodes CDR1 MNHEY and CDR2 SMNVEV (reference sequence). The CDR3 DNA reads as TGTGCCAGCAGTTTATACTCCTACACCGGGGAGCTGTTTTTT. Its translation is CASSLYSYTGELFF.

This rearrangement joins TRBV18 to TRBJ2-3; D ambiguous. Trimming took 4 bases from V and 3 from J, leaving 11 bases between them. In germline, CDR1 is KGHSH, CDR2 LQKENI. The CDR3 is 14 amino acids. The CDR3, as DNA: TGTGCCAGCTCACGCAACTCCGGGACAGATACGCAGTATTTT. Translation gives CASSRNSGTDTQYF.

The chain recombines TRBV7-9 with TRBJ2-7; TRBD1 matches 8 bases. CDR3 length equals 16 residues. V shed 2 bases and J 0 bases; nucleotides not matched to a gene: 6. CDR1 SEHNR and CDR2 FQNEAQ come from the germline V gene (reference sequence). The CDR3 DNA sequence: TGTGCCAGCAGCTTACCGGGACAGGCCAACTCCTACGAGCAGTACTTC. It translates to CASSLPGQANSYEQYF.

This clone came up a few times. This sequence joins TRBV28 and TRBJ2-1; 7 bases are a match to TRBD2. The CDR3 covers 13 residues. J gave up 4 bases and V 7 bases, and 4 bases lay outside the gene matches. The germline gives CDR1 MDHEN, CDR2 SYDVKM. CDR3 sequence: CASTISGYNEQFF. The CDR3 DNA follows: TGTGCCAGCACAATTAGCGGGTACAATGAGCAGTTCTTC.

The rearrangement links TRBV7-9 to TRBJ2-6; TRBD2 matches at 9 bases. The CDR3 is made up of 18 amino acids. Germline V lookup: CDR1 SEHNR, CDR2 FQNEAQ (reference sequence). Unmatched junction bases numbered 3, after V lost 0 bases and J lost 0 bases. The CDR3 sequence: CASSLAAGGSSGANVLTF. CDR3 sequence (DNA): TGTGCCAGCAGCTTAGCTGCGGGAGGGAGCTCTGGGGCCAACGTCCTGACTTTC.

J is TRBJ1-2 and V is TRBV7-9, with D possibly matching TRBD1 (5 bases). The CDR3 has 14 amino acids. V shed 5 bases and J shed 5 bases, with 15 bases lying between them. CDR1 is SEHNR, CDR2 FQNEAQ, per germline (reference sequence). CDR3 DNA: TGTGCCAGCAGCCTCGGGACTAGCTGGTATGGCTACACCTTC. Translated, it gives CASSLGTSWYGYTF.

DNA of the CDR3: TGTGCCAGCAGCTTAGGACAGCGAGGCGGTAACACCTTC. The encoded protein is CASSLGQRGGNTF. The genes are TRBV7-9 and TRBJ1-2; weak D call: TRBD1 (5 bases). Germline V gene data show CDR1 as SEHNR and CDR2 as FQNEAQ (reference sequence). This CDR3 has 13 residues. The V and J ends lost 1 base and 12 bases respectively, with 15 bases between them.

The rearrangement uses TRBV28 and TRBJ1-2; possibly TRBD1 for D (5 bases). Germline lookup yields CDR1 MDHEN and CDR2 SYDVKM. Trimming stripped 2 bases from V and 1 base from J, with 8 bases between. The CDR3 extends over 14 amino acids. The CDR3 reads CASSLIQVNYGYTF. CDR3 sequence (DNA): TGTGCCAGCAGTTTAATACAGGTTAACTATGGCTACACCTTC.

This sequence joins TRBV19 and TRBJ2-7; 13 positions agree with TRBD2. With 4 bases clipped from V and 4 bases from J, the junction kept 7 bases outside the gene matches. Germline V gives CDR1 LNHDA, CDR2 SQIVND (reference sequence). The CDR3 sequence is 16 residues long. CDR3 bases: TGTGCCAGTAGTACCACCCAGACTAGCGGGAGGTACGAGCAGTACTTC. It encodes CASSTTQTSGRYEQYF.

This clone appeared a single time. This chain uses TRBV27 with TRBJ2-7; 10 bases align to TRBD2. V lost 6 bases to trimming and J lost 3 bases; unmatched junction nucleotides: 17. The germline V gene has CDR1 MNHEY and CDR2 SMNVEV (reference sequence). The CDR3 is made up of 18 amino acids. CDR3: CASSSPSASGRSRYEQYF. Here the CDR3 DNA reads TGTGCCAGCAGCTCCCCCAGTGCTAGCGGGAGATCTCGCTACGAGCAGTACTTC.

The chain employs TRBV5-4 and TRBJ2-3, with 12 positions matching TRBD2. Germline lookup yields CDR1 SGHNT and CDR2 YYREEE (reference sequence). Trimming removed 4 bases from V and 0 bases from J; junction bases left unmatched: 6. The CDR3 is made up of 17 amino acids. The CDR3 loop is CASSPTSGRASTDTQYF. The CDR3 DNA sequence: TGTGCCAGCAGCCCGACTAGCGGGAGAGCTAGCACAGATACGCAGTATTTT.

The sample holds one count of this clone. The V and J genes are TRBV5-4 and TRBJ2-7; 10 bases are shared with TRBD2. CDR3 length: 15 amino acids. After removal of 4 bases from V and 3 bases from J, the junction contained 7 bases not matched to a gene. Per germline, CDR1 SGHNT and CDR2 YYREEE (reference sequence). In nucleotides, the CDR3 is TGTGCCAGCAGCCACCGGAGACTAGCGGGCTACGAGCAGTACTTC. It codes for CASSHRRLAGYEQYF.

The chain has TRBV7-8 and TRBJ2-1; 8 bases map to TRBD1. CDR3 length: 16 residues. Germline V CDR1 and CDR2: SGHVS, FQNEAQ. Losses at the gene ends were 3 bases for V and 6 bases for J; bases not matched to a gene: 10. CDR3 DNA: TGTGCCAGCAGCTTGACAGGGGTAGCGGCCCCCAATGAGCAGTTCTTC. Residues: CASSLTGVAAPNEQFF.

This clone was seen a single time. The chain employs TRBV2 and TRBJ2-5; TRBD1 matches 9 bases. With 5 bases clipped from V and 5 bases from J, the junction kept 9 bases outside the gene matches. The germline CDR1 and CDR2 sequences are SNHLY and FYNNEI. This CDR3 has 15 amino acids. For the CDR3, the DNA is TGTGCCAGCAGTTCCGGGACAGGGAAGGTGGAGACCCAGTACTTC. Translation gives CASSSGTGKVETQYF. Full variable domain (rest looked up from reference TRBV2 and TRBJ2-5): EPEVTQTPSHQVTQMGQEVILRCVPISNHLYFYWYRQILGQKVEFLVSFYNNEISEKSEIFDDQFSVERPDGSNFTLKIRSTKLEDSAMYFCASSSGTGKVETQYFGPGTRLLVL.

This clone was seen once. V and J are TRBV4-1 and TRBJ2-3; 12 nucleotides align to TRBD2. Germline CDR1 reads MGHRA; CDR2 reads YSYEKL. The CDR3 spans 19 residues. J gave up 0 bases and V 2 bases, and 9 bases lay outside the gene matches. The CDR3 bases are TGCGCCAGCAGCCAAACCCTCTGGACTAGCGGGACTAGCACAGATACGCAGTATTTT. It is translated as CASSQTLWTSGTSTDTQYF.

The chain recombines TRBV18 with TRBJ2-7; the match to TRBD1 covers 7 bases. This CDR3 has 18 amino acids. CDR1 KGHSH and CDR2 LQKENI come from the germline V gene. With V trimmed by 4 bases and J by 0 bases, 15 bases remained unmatched. The CDR3 is CASSLSDRVTFSSYEQYF. The CDR3 region has the DNA TGTGCCAGCTCACTATCCGACAGGGTAACATTTAGCTCCTACGAGCAGTACTTC.

This CDR3 reads CASSEVAGVTDTQYF. The CDR3 region has the DNA TGTGCCAGCAGTGAAGTAGCGGGAGTGACAGATACGCAGTATTTT. The chain recombines TRBV6-1 with TRBJ2-3; 9 bases match TRBD2. V lost 1 base to trimming and J lost 3 bases; unmatched junction nucleotides: 2. Germline V gene data show CDR1 as MNHNS and CDR2 as SASEGT. This CDR3 has 15 residues.